The 21 T cell receptor beta chains reported below all come from one sample, sequenced in a study of vaccination effects on CD4 cells after COVID-19. Peptide-pool stimulation followed by sequencing identified expanded antigen-specific CD4+ clonotypes in the ViraFEST assay. The culture ran for approximately 11 days before CD4+ T cells were isolated. Each participant was given two doses of one vaccine (BNT162b2 or mRNA-1273). The table came from immunoSEQ multiplex PCR; TCRdb's copy has only in-frame clones and leaves some out. The sample lists about 69,000 clones, about 67% occurring once. These receptors have no identified antigens. Sequences were derived from CD4+ T cells from PBMCs cultured with HCoV-229E spike peptides, sampled after COVID-19 vaccination. Source of these receptors: a human donor who received a COVID-19 vaccine.

This sequence joins TRBV18 and TRBJ1-1; D is unresolved. The V end was cut by 3 bases, the J end by 11 bases, with 13 bases between. Germline CDR1 and CDR2: KGHSH and LQKENI. The CDR3 spans 12 residues. This chain's CDR3 is CASSPRNAGAFF. CDR3 nucleotides: TGTGCCAGCTCACCCAGGAACGCGGGGGCTTTCTTT.

The chain links TRBV2 to TRBJ2-1, with D possibly TRBD1 on 5 matching bases. Trimming removed 11 bases at V and 4 bases at J, with 15 bases between. Germline lookup yields CDR1 SNHLY and CDR2 FYNNEI. This CDR3 is built from 13 residues. The CDR3 region is CAGTAGPYNEQFF. Written as DNA, the CDR3 is TGTGCCGGCACGGCAGGGCCTTACAATGAGCAGTTCTTC.

The chain recombines TRBV28 with TRBJ1-4; TRBD1 agrees at 8 bases. V lost 8 bases and J lost 4; bases outside the gene matches: 3. CDR1 is MDHEN and CDR2 is SYDVKM in the germline V gene. This CDR3 comprises 13 residues. The CDR3 here is CASSGQVNEKLFF. For the CDR3, the DNA is TGTGCCAGCTCGGGACAGGTTAATGAAAAACTGTTTTTT.

This clone was detected once. V usage is TRBV3-1 (or the pseudogene TRBV3-2) and J usage is TRBJ1-4; D unresolved. The V gene lost 4 bases and the J gene lost 0 bases, with 12 bases spanning the gap. The CDR3 covers 16 residues. Germline CDR1 reads LGHDT; CDR2 reads YNNKEL (reference sequence). The chain's CDR3 is CASSPGQATTNEKLFF. The CDR3, as DNA: TGTGCCAGCAGCCCCGGCCAGGCCACAACTAATGAAAAACTGTTTTTT.

The chain recombines TRBV15 with TRBJ1-4; D perhaps matches TRBD1 (6 bases). Germline-derived CDR1 and CDR2 are LNHNV and YYDKDF (reference sequence). Trimming stripped 2 bases from V and 0 bases from J, with 10 bases between. CDR3 length: 16 residues. CDR3 coding DNA: TGTGCCACCAGCAGAAGGGGGGACGCAACTAATGAAAAACTGTTTTTT. Amino acids: CATSRRGDATNEKLFF.

This clone was seen only once. CDR3 sequence reads: CAISKQSGATNSPLHF. CDR3 coding DNA: TGTGCCATCAGCAAACAAAGCGGGGCCACTAATTCACCCCTCCACTTT. The chain couples TRBV10-3 to TRBJ1-6; D might be TRBD1 (5 bases). The V and J ends lost 6 bases and 6 bases respectively, with 18 bases between them. CDR1 ENHRY and CDR2 SYGVKD come from the germline V gene. The CDR3 totals 16 residues.

V gene TRBV5-1 combines with J gene TRBJ2-1; 8 bases fit TRBD2. The CDR3 is 14 amino acids. V trimming: 6 bases; J trimming: 14 bases; junction bases outside the gene matches: 16. Germline V gene data show CDR1 as SGHRS and CDR2 as YFSETQ. The CDR3 DNA reads TGCGCCAGCAACGGCGGGGGGCCCAGGGGTGGGGAGTTCTTC. Its translation is CASNGGGPRGGEFF.

This clone was observed a handful of times. The DNA of the CDR3 is TGTGCCAGCAGCTTGGATACTGGGACCTACAATGAGCAGTTCTTC. This gives the protein CASSLDTGTYNEQFF. V usage is TRBV5-4 and J usage is TRBJ2-1; D gene ambiguous. CDR1 SGHNT and CDR2 YYREEE come from the germline V gene (reference sequence). With 0 bases removed from V and 2 bases from J, the gap between germline ends came to 9 bases. The CDR3 spans 15 residues. The whole variable domain, remainder taken from reference TRBV5-4 and TRBJ2-1, is ETGVTQSPTHLIKTRGQQVTLRCSSQSGHNTVSWYQQALGQGPQFIFQYYREEENGRGNFPPRFSGLQFPNYSSELNVNALELDDSALYLCASSLDTGTYNEQFFGPGTRLTVL.

This chain connects TRBV6-6 to TRBJ2-7; D is unresolved. Germline lookup yields CDR1 MNHNY and CDR2 SVGAGI (reference sequence). The CDR3 is 12 amino acids. Trimming removed 3 bases at V and 4 bases at J, with 7 bases between. The CDR3 loop is CASSYDGYEQYV. CDR3 coding DNA: TGTGCCAGCAGTTATGACGGATACGAGCAGTACGTC.

The chain uses TRBV6-5 and TRBJ2-3; TRBD1 is a possible D gene (5 bases). Trimming removed 4 bases from V and 0 bases from J, with 8 bases in between. This CDR3 is built from 14 residues. The germline V gene has CDR1 MNHEY and CDR2 SVGAGI. For the CDR3, the DNA is TGTGCCAGCAGTTGGGGCAGGAGCACAGATACGCAGTATTTT. Translating it yields CASSWGRSTDTQYF.

This chain uses TRBV5-6 with TRBJ1-1, with D unclear. The CDR3 has 13 amino acids. The germline CDR1 and CDR2 sequences are SGHDT and YYEEEE. Trimming took off 4 bases at V and 7 bases at J, with 14 bases between the two ends. CDR3 in DNA: TGTGCCAGCAGCCGCCCGGGAGGGAATGAAGCTTTCTTT. Translating it yields CASSRPGGNEAFF. The entire variable domain, with the rest obtained from reference TRBV5-6 and TRBJ1-1, is as follows: DAGVTQSPTHLIKTRGQQVTLRCSPKSGHDTVSWYQQALGQGPQFIFQYYEEEERQRGNFPDRFSGHQFPNYSSELNVNALLLGDSALYLCASSRPGGNEAFFGQGTRLTVV.

In this sample, this clone turned up a few times. V usage is TRBV12-5 and J usage is TRBJ2-2; D is possibly TRBD1 (6 bases). The CDR3 runs to 17 residues. The germline V gene encodes CDR1 LGHNT and CDR2 FRNRAP. Trimming shortened V by 0 bases and J by 5 bases, and 16 bases separated the two germline ends. The DNA for the CDR3 is TGTGCTAGTGGTTTGGTAAGGGGGATGGGAAGAACCGGGGAGCTGTTTTTT. The encoded protein is CASGLVRGMGRTGELFF.

The V and J genes are TRBV30 and TRBJ1-3; no reliable D call. CDR1 is GTSNPN, CDR2 SVGIG, per germline (reference sequence). There are 11 residues in the CDR3. V lost 8 bases to trimming and J lost 6 bases, with 11 bases between them. CDR3 nucleotide sequence: TGTGCCACTTCGATTGCAAACACCATATATTTT. As protein: CATSIANTIYF.

The chain has TRBV10-3 and TRBJ2-7; D gene uncertain. Germline values: CDR1 ENHRY, CDR2 SYGVKD. V lost 3 bases to trimming and J lost 6 bases, with 9 bases between them. The CDR3 runs 12 residues. CDR3 sequence (DNA): TGTGCCATCAGTGAATTCTCCATCGAGCAGTACGTC. Translation gives CAISEFSIEQYV.

This clone was observed a few times. This rearrangement joins TRBV18 to TRBJ2-1; no clear D gene. The germline CDR1 and CDR2 sequences are KGHSH and LQKENI. V dropped 1 base and J dropped 10 bases, with 14 bases sitting between them. The CDR3 totals 14 residues. The CDR3 region is CASSPLASTHEQFF. Here the CDR3 DNA reads TGTGCCAGCTCACCACTCGCGTCGACCCACGAGCAGTTCTTC.

V is TRBV7-2 and J is TRBJ2-5, with D uncertain. The CDR3 is 14 residues long. With 2 bases removed from V and 2 bases from J, the gap between germline ends came to 9 bases. Per germline, CDR1 SGHTA and CDR2 FQGNSA. The CDR3 coding sequence is TGTGCCAGCAGCTTAACCGGGCTGCAAGAGACCCAGTACTTC. It is translated as CASSLTGLQETQYF.

The chain is built from TRBV13 and TRBJ2-3; 7 nucleotides align to TRBD1. The CDR3 contains 15 residues. CDR1 PRHDT and CDR2 FYEKMQ come from the germline V gene (reference sequence). The junction had 9 bases not matched to a gene; V was cut back by 5 bases and J by 4 bases. Written as DNA, the CDR3 is TGTGCCAGCAGCCGACAGGGAAAGTTTCCAGATACGCAGTATTTT. It specifies CASSRQGKFPDTQYF. The variable domain in full, completed from reference TRBV13 and TRBJ2-3, reads AAGVIQSPRHLIKEKRETATLKCYPIPRHDTVYWYQQGPGQDPQFLISFYEKMQSDKGSIPDRFSAQQFSDYHSELNMSSLELGDSALYFCASSRQGKFPDTQYFGPGTRLTVL.

The chain has TRBV24-1 and TRBJ2-5; D might be TRBD1 or TRBD2, each matching 7 bases. Germline CDR1 reads KGHDR; CDR2 reads SFDVKD. The CDR3 is made up of 15 amino acids. V was clipped by 5 bases and J by 4 bases, with 16 bases between them. The CDR3 spells CATSGGGGKGETQYF. The CDR3 DNA is TGTGCCACCAGTGGGGGAGGGGGCAAGGGAGAGACCCAGTACTTC.

V is TRBV7-2 and J is TRBJ1-2, with D unresolved. Looked up from germline, CDR1 is SGHTA and CDR2 is FQGNSA. The V end was cut by 5 bases, the J end by 4 bases, with 11 bases between. This CDR3 comprises 13 residues. CDR3 bases: TGTGCCAGCAGCCCCCAGAACACCTATGGCTACACCTTC. Translating it yields CASSPQNTYGYTF.

This clone has only one observation. This sequence joins TRBV24-1 and TRBJ1-2; maybe TRBD1 (6 bases). This CDR3 comprises 13 residues. Germline CDR1 KGHDR, CDR2 SFDVKD. Trimming took off 10 bases at V and 8 bases at J, with 19 bases between the two ends. The CDR3, as DNA: TGTGCCACGAACGGGGGTAGCGGGGGCGGCTACACCTTC. Residues: CATNGGSGGGYTF.

The V gene is TRBV18, the J gene TRBJ2-5, with D maybe TRBD1 (7 bases). Looked up from germline, CDR1 is KGHSH and CDR2 is LQKENI. V lost 3 bases and J lost 5, with 22 bases in between. CDR3 length: 17 residues. The DNA of the CDR3 is TGTGCCAGCTCACCCCCCCTTCCTCAGGGGGGTCGGGAGACCCAGTACTTC. Amino acids: CASSPPLPQGGRETQYF. Complete variable domain (other parts from reference TRBV18 and TRBJ2-5): NAGVMQNPRHLVRRRGQEARLRCSPMKGHSHVYWYRQLPEEGLKFMVYLQKENIIDESGMPKERFSAEFPKEGPSILRIQQVVRGDSAAYFCASSPPLPQGGRETQYFGPGTRLLVL.